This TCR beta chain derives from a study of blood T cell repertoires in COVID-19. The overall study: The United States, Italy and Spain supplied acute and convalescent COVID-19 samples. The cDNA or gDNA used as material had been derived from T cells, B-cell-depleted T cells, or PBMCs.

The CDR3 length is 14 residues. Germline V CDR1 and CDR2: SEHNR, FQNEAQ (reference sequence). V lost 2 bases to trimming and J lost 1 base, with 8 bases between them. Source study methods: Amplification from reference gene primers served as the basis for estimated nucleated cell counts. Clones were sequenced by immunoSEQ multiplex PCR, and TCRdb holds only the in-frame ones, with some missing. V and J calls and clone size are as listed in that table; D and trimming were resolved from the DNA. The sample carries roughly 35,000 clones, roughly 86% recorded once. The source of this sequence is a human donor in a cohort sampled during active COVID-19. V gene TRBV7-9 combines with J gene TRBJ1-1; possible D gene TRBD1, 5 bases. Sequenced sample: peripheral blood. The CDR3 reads CASSLRTGNTEAFF. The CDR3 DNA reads TGTGCCAGCAGCTTACGAACAGGGAACACTGAAGCTTTCTTT.